These T cell receptor beta chains were read from a single sample in a study of blood T cell repertoires in COVID-19. Assay: immunoSEQ multiplex PCR; the TCRdb copy retains only in-frame clones and omits some. The data show about 380,000 clones, with roughly 87% seen just once and just under 3% held by the top ten. The sequencing sample was made of PBMCs or T cells enriched from blood (not recorded which). The receptors were sampled from a woman in her 30s who had recovered from COVID-19. Both conserved end residues are part of each CDR3. D genes are given only for firm matches. Clone sizes are given selectively: once, few, many, or a class where the clone is expanded.

clone size,D gene,J gene,CDR3 length,V gene,CDR3 DNA,CDR3 protein
.,.,TRBJ2-7,15,TRBV28,TGTGCCAGCAGGACAAGGAGGGCTTTAGTCCACGAGCAGTACTTC,CASRTRRALVHEQYF
.,.,TRBJ1-5,13,TRBV27,TGTGCCAGCAGTTTGGGGCGTCGTCAGCCCCAGCATTTT,CASSLGRRQPQHF
.,TRBD1,TRBJ1-6,15,TRBV28,TGTGCCAGCAGGCCTGGACAGGGCCCTAATTCACCCCTCCACTTT,CASRPGQGPNSPLHF
.,TRBD1,TRBJ2-7,15,TRBV28,TGTGCCAGCAGGGGGGACAGGGGTAGAATATACGAGCAGTACTTC,CASRGDRGRIYEQYF
.,.,TRBJ2-3,14,TRBV5-1,TGCGCCAGCAGCCATCGCACGGGTTCGAATACGCAGTATTTT,CASSHRTGSNTQYF
.,.,TRBJ2-3,16,TRBV5-1,TGCGCCAGCAGCCCCGCACTAGTTACTAGCACAGATACGCAGTATTTT,CASSPALVTSTDTQYF
.,.,TRBJ2-7,14,TRBV19,TGTGCCAGTAGTATGTCAGGGGTTAACTACGAGCAGTACTTC,CASSMSGVNYEQYF
.,.,TRBJ1-2,12,TRBV28,TGTGCCATCATTGGGGGGAGCTATGGCTACACCTTC,CAIIGGSYGYTF
.,.,TRBJ1-5,12,TRBV18,TGTGCCAGCTCAGCGATTAATCAGCCCCAGCATTTT,CASSAINQPQHF
once,.,TRBJ1-5,15,TRBV3-1/TRBV3-2,TGTGCCAGCAGCCAAGACTGGGGGCTGAATCAGCCCCAGCATTTT,CASSQDWGLNQPQHF
.,.,TRBJ2-5,18,TRBV19,TGTGCCAGTAGTATAGGAATTCGAGGCGGCTACCACGGGGAGACCCAGTACTTC,CASSIGIRGGYHGETQYF
.,.,TRBJ2-5,13,TRBV5-1,TGCGCCAGCAGCCTCCGGGACCAAGAGACCCAGTACTTC,CASSLRDQETQYF
.,TRBD1,TRBJ2-1,14,TRBV11-2,TGTGCCAGCAGCTTAGGACAGGGTGGCAATGAGCAGTTCTTC,CASSLGQGGNEQFF
.,.,TRBJ2-6,13,TRBV12-5,TGTGCTAGTTCAGGGTACGGGGCCAACGTCCTGACTTTC,CASSGYGANVLTF
.,TRBD1,TRBJ1-5,15,TRBV5-8,TGTGCCAGCAGCCCGGGACAGTATAGCAATCAGCCCCAGCATTTT,CASSPGQYSNQPQHF
.,TRBD1,TRBJ2-7,15,TRBV4-1,TGCGCCAGCAGCCTCCGGGACAGGGGTTATTACGAGCAGTACTTC,CASSLRDRGYYEQYF
once,TRBD1,TRBJ1-1,16,TRBV5-1,TGCGCCAGCAGCCTAGGGACAGGGGGATTTGGCACTGAAGCTTTCTTT,CASSLGTGGFGTEAFF
.,.,TRBJ2-3,14,TRBV11-1,TGTGCCAGCAGCTTAATCGGCGGGACAGATACGCAGTATTTT,CASSLIGGTDTQYF
.,TRBD2,TRBJ2-1,14,TRBV4-1,TGCGCCAGCAGCCAGCACGCCGGCGGGGGTGAGCAGTTCTTC,CASSQHAGGGEQFF
few,.,TRBJ1-1,13,TRBV6-5,TGTGCCAGCAGTTACCAGATGAACACTGAAGCTTTCTTT,CASSYQMNTEAFF
.,.,TRBJ2-1,13,TRBV12-3/TRBV12-4,TGTGCCAGCAGTACCGGGGTCTACAATGAGCAGTTCTTC,CASSTGVYNEQFF
.,.,TRBJ1-1,13,TRBV5-1,TGCGCCAGCAGCTCGGGTCCGAACACTGAAGCTTTCTTT,CASSSGPNTEAFF
once,.,TRBJ1-1,11,TRBV29-1,TGCAGCGTTCAGGGCAACACTGAAGCTTTCTTT,CSVQGNTEAFF
once,TRBD1,TRBJ2-7,15,TRBV5-5,TGTGCCAGCAGCGGGACCGGGGACAGCTTATACGAGCAGTACTTC,CASSGTGDSLYEQYF
.,.,TRBJ1-1,14,TRBV10-3,TGTGCCATCAGTGAGTCGTATCAAGGGGCTGAAGCTTTCTTT,CAISESYQGAEAFF
.,TRBD2,TRBJ2-1,16,TRBV7-9,TGTGCCAGCAGCTTAGGAGGTAGCGGGAGGTTGAATGAGCAGTTCTTC,CASSLGGSGRLNEQFF
.,TRBD1,TRBJ1-2,16,TRBV6-5,TGTGCCAGCAGTTACTTAGAGGCTGGAGGGGGCGAAGGCTACACCTTC,CASSYLEAGGGEGYTF
.,TRBD1,TRBJ2-7,13,TRBV6-5,TGTGCCAGCAGGGGCAGGGGGATCTACGAGCAGTACTTC,CASRGRGIYEQYF
.,.,TRBJ2-2,15,TRBV6-5,TGTGCCAGCAGTTGGGTGGGCCAAAACACCGGGGAGCTGTTTTTT,CASSWVGQNTGELFF
.,TRBD2,TRBJ2-5,17,TRBV7-2,TGTGCCAGCAGCTTAGTGGTCGGCGGGAGCGGGCAAGAGACCCAGTACTTC,CASSLVVGGSGQETQYF
.,.,TRBJ1-1,11,TRBV2,TGTGCCAGCACGTTGAACACTGAAGCTTTCTTT,CASTLNTEAFF
.,.,TRBJ1-3,16,TRBV5-1,TGCGCCAGCAGCTACACGGAGGTGAGCTCTGGAAACACCATATATTTT,CASSYTEVSSGNTIYF
.,TRBD1,TRBJ2-5,17,TRBV9,TGTGCCAGCAGCGGCCCGAGACAGGGGGACCCACAAGAGACCCAGTACTTC,CASSGPRQGDPQETQYF
.,.,TRBJ1-5,15,TRBV6-1,TGTGCCAGCAGTGACGGCCAGGCGGGGAATCAGCCCCAGCATTTT,CASSDGQAGNQPQHF
.,.,TRBJ1-2,14,TRBV6-5,TGTGCCAGCAGTTACCGGGGAGCTAACTATGGCTACACCTTC,CASSYRGANYGYTF
.,.,TRBJ1-1,14,TRBV6-5,TGTGCCAGCAGTTTCTATGAAATGAACACTGAAGCTTTCTTT,CASSFYEMNTEAFF
.,.,TRBJ1-5,14,TRBV30,TGTGCCTGGAGTGAGGCACAGATCAATCAGCCCCAGCATTTT,CAWSEAQINQPQHF
.,TRBD2,TRBJ2-5,16,TRBV9,TGTGCCAGCAGCCCCCACGCGGGAGGCACCCAAGAGACCCAGTACTTC,CASSPHAGGTQETQYF
.,.,TRBJ1-1,15,TRBV5-4,TGTGCCAGCAGCTTTCTATCAGGGGTAAGCACTGAAGCTTTCTTT,CASSFLSGVSTEAFF
.,.,TRBJ2-7,13,TRBV5-4,TGTGCCAGCAGCTTGCGAAGCCCAGGGGAGCAGTACTTC,CASSLRSPGEQYF
.,TRBD2,TRBJ2-7,17,TRBV6-7,TGTGCCAGCAGTATCCGCGGCGGGGGGGCGACCTTTTACGAGCAGTACTTC,CASSIRGGGATFYEQYF
few,TRBD1,TRBJ1-1,19,TRBV7-7,TGTGCTAGCAGCTTGGGGACAGGGGGTAAATCTGTCTTGACCACTGAAGCTTTCTTT,CASSLGTGGKSVLTTEAFF
.,TRBD1,TRBJ1-1,16,TRBV18,TGTGCCAGCTCACCTCGCCCAACAGGGGGCGAAACTGAAGCTTTCTTT,CASSPRPTGGETEAFF
once,TRBD1,TRBJ1-5,15,TRBV7-2,TGTGCCAGCAGCTCAGACAGGGCGTGGGGTCAGCCCCAGCATTTT,CASSSDRAWGQPQHF